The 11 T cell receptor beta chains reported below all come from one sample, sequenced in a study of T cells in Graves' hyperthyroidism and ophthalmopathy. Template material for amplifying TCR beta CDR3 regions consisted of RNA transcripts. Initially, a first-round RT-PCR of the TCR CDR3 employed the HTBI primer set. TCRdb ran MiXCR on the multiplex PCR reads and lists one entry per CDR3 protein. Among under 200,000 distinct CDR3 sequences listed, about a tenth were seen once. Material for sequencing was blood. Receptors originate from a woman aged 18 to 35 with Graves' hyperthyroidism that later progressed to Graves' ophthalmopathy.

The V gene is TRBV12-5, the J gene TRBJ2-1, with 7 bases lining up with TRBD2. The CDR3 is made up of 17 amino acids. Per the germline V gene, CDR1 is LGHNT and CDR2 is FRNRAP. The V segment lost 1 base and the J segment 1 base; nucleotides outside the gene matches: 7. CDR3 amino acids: CASGLDRLAPSYNEQFF. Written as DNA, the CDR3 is TGTGCTAGTGGTTTGGACCGACTAGCCCCATCCTACAATGAGCAGTTCTTC.

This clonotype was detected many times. The CDR3 DNA sequence: TGTGCCAGCAGCTTGGGGGAAAGGAACACTGAAGCTTTCTTT. Translated, it gives CASSLGERNTEAFF. V usage is TRBV5-6 and J usage is TRBJ1-1; D is uncertain. V was pared by 0 bases and J by 1 base, with 7 bases between. Per the germline V gene, CDR1 is SGHDT and CDR2 is YYEEEE. The CDR3 is 14 amino acids.

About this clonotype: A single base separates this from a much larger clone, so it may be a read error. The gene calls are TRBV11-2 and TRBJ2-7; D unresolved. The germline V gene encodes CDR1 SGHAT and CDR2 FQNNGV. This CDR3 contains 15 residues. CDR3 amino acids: CASSLVGQAAYKQYF. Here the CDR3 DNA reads TGTGCCAGCAGCTTAGTTGGGCAGGCAGCCTACAAGCAGTACTTC. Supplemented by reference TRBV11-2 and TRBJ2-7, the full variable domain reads EAGVAQSPRYKIIEKRQSVAFWCNPISGHATLYWYQQILGQGPKLLIQFQNNGVVDDSQLPKDRFSAERLKGVDSTLKIQPAKLEDSAVYLCASSLVGQAAYKQYFGPGTRLTVT.

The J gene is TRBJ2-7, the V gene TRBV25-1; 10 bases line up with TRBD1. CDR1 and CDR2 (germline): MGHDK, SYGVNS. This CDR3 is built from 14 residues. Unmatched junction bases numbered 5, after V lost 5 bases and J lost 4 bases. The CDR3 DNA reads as TGTGCCAGCAGTAACCGGGACAGGGGTTACGAGCAGTACTTC. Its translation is CASSNRDRGYEQYF.

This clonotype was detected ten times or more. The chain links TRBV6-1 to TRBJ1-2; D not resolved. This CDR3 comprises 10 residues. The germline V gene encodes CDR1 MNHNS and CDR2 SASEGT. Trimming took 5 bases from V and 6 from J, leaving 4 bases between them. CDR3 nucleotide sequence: TGTGCCAGCAGTTTCCATGGCTACACCTTC. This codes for CASSFHGYTF.

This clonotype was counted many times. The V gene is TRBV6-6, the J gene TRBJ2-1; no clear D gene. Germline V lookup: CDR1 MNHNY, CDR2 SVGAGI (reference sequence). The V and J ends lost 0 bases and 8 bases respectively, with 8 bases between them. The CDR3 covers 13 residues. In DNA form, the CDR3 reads TGTGCCAGCAGTTACTCGCCTGTTGATGAGCAGTTCTTC. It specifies CASSYSPVDEQFF.

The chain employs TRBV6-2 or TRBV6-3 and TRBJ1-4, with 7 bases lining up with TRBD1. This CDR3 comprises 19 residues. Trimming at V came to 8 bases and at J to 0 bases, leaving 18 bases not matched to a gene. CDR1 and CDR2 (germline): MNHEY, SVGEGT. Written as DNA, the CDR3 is TGTGCCAGCGAAGAAGAAGGGGGCGGAAGTTTTGCAACTAATGAAAAACTGTTTTTT. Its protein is CASEEEGGGSFATNEKLFF.

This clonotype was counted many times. DNA of the CDR3: TGTGCTAGTGGTTTGGGGACAGGGGTAGGGGAGCAGTACTTC. This sequence encodes CASGLGTGVGEQYF. The chain combines TRBV12-5 with TRBJ2-7; 9 bases map to TRBD1. V lost 1 base and J lost 7; bases outside the gene matches: 5. The length of the CDR3 is 14 residues. Germline V gene data show CDR1 as LGHNT and CDR2 as FRNRAP.

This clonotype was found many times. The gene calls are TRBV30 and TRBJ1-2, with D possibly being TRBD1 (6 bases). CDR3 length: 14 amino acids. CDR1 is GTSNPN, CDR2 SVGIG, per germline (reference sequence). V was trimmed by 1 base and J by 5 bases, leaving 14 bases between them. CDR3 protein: CAWSATGKGYGYTF. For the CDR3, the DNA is TGTGCCTGGAGTGCCACAGGGAAGGGGTATGGCTACACCTTC.

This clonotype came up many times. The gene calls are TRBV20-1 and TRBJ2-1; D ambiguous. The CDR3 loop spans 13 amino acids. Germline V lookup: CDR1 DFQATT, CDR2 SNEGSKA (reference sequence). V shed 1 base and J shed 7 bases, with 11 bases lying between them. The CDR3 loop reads CSARGLGDNEQFF. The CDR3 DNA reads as TGCAGTGCTAGAGGGTTAGGAGATAATGAGCAGTTCTTC.

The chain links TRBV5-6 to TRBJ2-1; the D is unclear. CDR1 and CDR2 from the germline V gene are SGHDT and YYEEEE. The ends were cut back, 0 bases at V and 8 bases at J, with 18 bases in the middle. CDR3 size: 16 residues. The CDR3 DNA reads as TGTGCCAGCAGCTTGGCGGTCGCCCAGGCGGTCGATGAGCAGTTCTTC. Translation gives CASSLAVAQAVDEQFF.